This entry is about one TCR beta chain. Its antigen is as yet unknown. The data belong to a study of Tregs in tolerant kidney transplant recipients. General observations from the study: The most relevant donor-specific Treg TCRbeta repertoire apparently came from expansion with activated donor B cells. The small number of patients limits these findings pending further validation.

Sequenced by immunoSEQ multiplex PCR; TCRdb stores in-frame clones only, minus some. The sample lists about 240,000 clones, about 80% occurring once. The receptor was isolated from a human donor in good health. The source material was CD4+ T cells from blood.

The CDR3 here is CATSRGFFYEQYF. CDR3 sequence (DNA): TGTGCCACCAGCAGAGGGTTCTTCTACGAGCAGTACTTC. The V call is TRBV15, the J call TRBJ2-7; D ambiguous. Trimming stripped 1 base from V and 3 bases from J, with 7 bases between. Germline lookup yields CDR1 LNHNV and CDR2 YYDKDF (reference sequence). This CDR3 contains 13 residues.